The sequence of this T cell receptor beta chain was determined in a study of stem cell transplantation in POMP-related autoinflammatory disease. The V segment lost 6 bases and the J segment 5 bases; nucleotides outside the gene matches: 23. This CDR3 has 21 residues. Assay: immunoSEQ multiplex PCR; the TCRdb copy retains only in-frame clones and omits some. The data contain some 69,000 clones, approximately 90% of them singletons. This clonotype originated in a human patient with POMP-related autoinflammation and immune dysregulation (PRAID). Among the T cells, some may be from the graft donor. The V call is TRBV23-1, the J call TRBJ2-1; TRBD2 matches at 12 bases. TRBV23-1 is identified as an open reading frame with a role that is uncertain. The sequences come from CD4+ T cells from PBMCs, collected after stem cell transplantation. CDR3 region: CASSLIDLPTSGGTFHNEQFF. CDR3 nucleotide sequence: TGCGCCAGCAGCCTGATAGATCTCCCGACTAGCGGGGGCACGTTCCACAATGAGCAGTTCTTC.